The 27 T cell receptor beta chains below all came from one sample that was sequenced in a study of T cell repertoires in aging, cancer and after chemotherapy. The template was genomic DNA from peripheral blood, not RNA. TRB rearrangements spanning V, D and J were amplified using mixed TRB-A/B primers. One entry per CDR3 protein results from TCRdb running MiXCR on the multiplex PCR reads. The sample records 9,500 or so distinct CDR3 sequences, more than 25% being singletons. Sequenced sample: blood. The receptors originated from a human donor in good health.

The rearrangement uses TRBV7-6 and TRBJ1-6, with 7 bases aligning to TRBD1. The V gene's germline CDR1 is SGHVS and CDR2 FNYEAQ. V lost 1 base and J lost 7; bases outside the gene matches: 4. This CDR3 is 15 amino acids long. Here the CDR3 DNA reads TGTGCCAGCAGCTTAGGGTGGGGACAGAATTCACCCCTCCACTTT. This sequence encodes CASSLGWGQNSPLHF.

J is TRBJ2-4 and V is TRBV18, with 7 bases aligning to TRBD1. J was trimmed by 6 bases and V by 4 bases; bases with no gene match: 15. Germline CDR1 KGHSH, CDR2 LQKENI. The CDR3 runs to 17 residues. CDR3 protein: CASSLTPSTGTRNIQYF. The DNA for the CDR3 is TGTGCCAGCTCACTTACCCCATCGACAGGGACCAGAAACATTCAGTACTTC. Full variable domain (outside the CDR3, taken from reference TRBV18 and TRBJ2-4): NAGVMQNPRHLVRRRGQEARLRCSPMKGHSHVYWYRQLPEEGLKFMVYLQKENIIDESGMPKERFSAEFPKEGPSILRIQQVVRGDSAAYFCASSLTPSTGTRNIQYFGAGTRLSVL.

This clonotype was seen only a few times. V and J are TRBV27 and TRBJ2-3, with D perhaps matching TRBD2 (6 bases). CDR3 length: 16 residues. The V end lost 3 bases, the J end lost 3 bases, and 16 bases lay between the germline ends. CDR1 is MNHEY and CDR2 is SMNVEV in the germline V gene (reference sequence). CDR3 in DNA: TGTGCCAGCAGTTTCCTCAGACCCAGCGGGACAGATACGCAGTATTTT. The encoded protein is CASSFLRPSGTDTQYF.

The V call is TRBV19, the J call TRBJ2-5; maybe TRBD1 (6 bases). CDR3 size: 14 residues. Trimming removed 4 bases at V and 2 bases at J, with 11 bases between. From germline, CDR1 is LNHDA and CDR2 SQIVND (reference sequence). The CDR3 DNA reads as TGTGCCAGTAGTACGAGGCAGGGGCAAGAGACCCAGTACTTC. Protein product: CASSTRQGQETQYF. Combining the CDR3 with reference TRBV19 and TRBJ2-5 gives the whole variable domain DGGITQSPKYLFRKEGQNVTLSCEQNLNHDAMYWYRQDPGQGLRLIYYSQIVNDFQKGDIAEGYSVSREKKESFPLTVTSAQKNPTAFYLCASSTRQGQETQYFGPGTRLLVL.

This clonotype was found a few times. V and J are TRBV18 and TRBJ2-3; D is perhaps TRBD2 (6 bases). The CDR3 has 15 amino acids. V was cut by 3 bases and J by 3 bases, with 13 bases left in between. Looked up from germline, CDR1 is KGHSH and CDR2 is LQKENI. The CDR3 region is CASSPLGGSTDTQYF. CDR3 nucleotide sequence: TGTGCCAGCTCACCCCTCGGGGGATCGACAGATACGCAGTATTTT.

The V gene is TRBV13, the J gene TRBJ1-1; D is undetermined. CDR1 PRHDT and CDR2 FYEKMQ come from the germline V gene (reference sequence). There are 11 residues in the CDR3. Trimming left V 5 bases short and J 1 base short, with 2 bases between. The CDR3 DNA reads TGTGCCAGCAGCCAGAACACTGAAGCTTTCTTT. As protein: CASSQNTEAFF.

This clonotype was recorded once. The CDR3 is CASSLLDSKDTEAFF. CDR3 coding DNA: TGTGCCAGCAGCTTACTAGACAGCAAGGACACTGAAGCTTTCTTT. The chain combines TRBV7-9 with TRBJ1-1, with TRBD1 as a possible D gene (5 bases). Per germline, CDR1 SEHNR and CDR2 FQNEAQ (reference sequence). Trimming removed 2 bases at V and 3 bases at J, with 13 bases between. This CDR3 has 15 residues.

This clonotype turned up a few times. The J gene is TRBJ2-7, the V gene TRBV12-3 or TRBV12-4; TRBD1 agrees at 9 bases. The CDR3 is 14 residues long. The V and J ends lost 8 bases and 7 bases, in that order; junction bases with no gene match: 12. CDR3 nucleotide sequence: TGTGCCAGCCTCTTCGGGACAGGGCGTTCGGAGCAGTACTTC. Amino acid sequence: CASLFGTGRSEQYF.

V usage is TRBV6-4 and J usage is TRBJ1-4; TRBD1 is a possible D gene (6 bases). This CDR3 comprises 14 residues. Germline loops: CDR1 MRHNA, CDR2 SNTAGT. Trimming left V 8 bases short and J 9 bases short, with 19 bases between. In DNA, the CDR3 is TGTGCCAGCCAAACCCCCCGGGGGCCTAAAAAACTGTTTTTT. Amino acids: CASQTPRGPKKLFF.

This clonotype was seen a few times. The chain links TRBV6-1 to TRBJ2-1, with 8 bases aligning to TRBD1. CDR3 length equals 15 residues. Germline loops: CDR1 MNHNS, CDR2 SASEGT. With 2 bases clipped from V and 1 base from J, the junction kept 1 base outside the gene matches. CDR3 protein: CASSETGGSYNEQFF. Written as DNA, the CDR3 is TGTGCCAGCAGTGAAACAGGGGGTTCCTACAATGAGCAGTTCTTC.

This chain uses TRBV19 with TRBJ1-4, with TRBD1 as a possible D gene (6 bases). Germline CDR1 and CDR2: LNHDA and SQIVND (reference sequence). Trimming removed 10 bases at V and 4 bases at J, with 22 bases between. The CDR3 has 16 amino acids. For the CDR3, the DNA is TGTGCCACCTCGCGGGGGCAGGCAGTCCTTAATGAAAAACTGTTTTTT. This codes for CATSRGQAVLNEKLFF.

This clonotype showed up just a few times. The chain uses TRBV6-1 and TRBJ1-5; the D is unclear. CDR3 length equals 15 residues. The germline V gene encodes CDR1 MNHNS and CDR2 SASEGT. Trimming took 1 base from V and 3 from J, leaving 10 bases between them. The CDR3 bases are TGTGCCAGCAGTGAAGGGATCTCTATCAATCAGCCCCAGCATTTT. Encoded protein: CASSEGISINQPQHF.

Details on this clonotype: It may be a read error: a sequence one base away is much more abundant. The conserved closing phenylalanine or tryptophan is absent in this CDR3, likely reflecting a read error. This chain links TRBV29-1 with TRBJ2-5; possibly TRBD2 for D (5 bases). Trimming took 6 bases from V and 2 from J, leaving 13 bases between them. This CDR3 has 13 amino acids. Germline assignment: CDR1 SQVTM and CDR2 ANQGSEA. CDR3 residues: CSVGPGVQETQYL. CDR3 DNA: TGCAGCGTCGGCCCCGGGGTGCAAGAGACCCAGTACCTC.

This clonotype was detected a few times. This chain joins TRBV5-6 and TRBJ1-5, with 10 bases that match TRBD1. Germline CDR1 SGHDT, CDR2 YYEEEE. The CDR3 runs 14 residues. V trimming: 4 bases; J trimming: 5 bases; junction bases outside the gene matches: 3. This CDR3 is CASSVGTGDQPQHF. CDR3 bases: TGTGCCAGCAGCGTTGGGACAGGGGATCAGCCCCAGCATTTT.

This clonotype is labeled as medium-sized. V gene TRBV29-1 combines with J gene TRBJ2-7; 9 bases match TRBD1. Germline V gene sequence: CDR1 SQVTM, CDR2 ANQGSEA. The CDR3 is 12 residues long. Germline trimming cut 6 bases from V and 1 base from J; bases unmatched to any gene: 1. The DNA of the CDR3 is TGCAGCGTGGGGACAGGGTCCTACGAGCAGTACTTC. The encoded protein is CSVGTGSYEQYF.

This clonotype is medium-sized in the sample. The rearrangement uses TRBV11-3 and TRBJ2-7; 13 bases are shared with TRBD2. V lost 5 bases, J lost 6 bases, and 7 bases stayed unmatched. Germline V gives CDR1 SGHNT, CDR2 YENEEA. The CDR3 contains 15 residues. CDR3 nucleotides: TGTGCCAGCAGCCAAGGACTAGCGGGAGCTCTCGAGCAGTACTTC. Translating gives CASSQGLAGALEQYF.

This clonotype is categorized as medium-sized. The V and J genes are TRBV29-1 and TRBJ1-2; 10 positions match TRBD1. Germline assignment: CDR1 SQVTM and CDR2 ANQGSEA. V trimming: 6 bases; J trimming: 4 bases; junction bases outside the gene matches: 5. The CDR3 covers 13 residues. The CDR3 protein is CSVTGTGVYGYTF. In DNA form, the CDR3 reads TGCAGCGTAACCGGGACAGGGGTCTATGGCTACACCTTC.

The J gene is TRBJ2-3, the V gene TRBV19; TRBD2 aligns across 7 bases. CDR3 length equals 12 residues. V lost 3 bases to trimming and J lost 8 bases; unmatched junction nucleotides: 2. Germline-derived CDR1 and CDR2 are LNHDA and SQIVND (reference sequence). The CDR3: CASSIGGGTQYF. The CDR3 bases are TGTGCCAGTAGTATTGGGGGGGGTACGCAGTATTTT.

The table lists this clonotype with a few counts. J is TRBJ2-1 and V is TRBV5-5, with 14 bases matching TRBD2. The germline CDR1 and CDR2 sequences are SGHKS and YYEKEE (reference sequence). The CDR3 is 18 amino acids. V gave up 3 bases and J gave up 2 bases; unmatched junction bases: 7. CDR3 sequence reads: CASSWGRLAGGAYNEQFF. The DNA of the CDR3 is TGTGCCAGCAGCTGGGGGCGACTAGCGGGGGGGGCCTACAATGAGCAGTTCTTC.

Concerning this clonotype: One end of the junction does not line up with germline, which may come from a read error. V and J are TRBV5-6 and TRBJ2-1; D is unclear. The CDR3 is 16 residues long. Germline V gives CDR1 SGHDT, CDR2 YYEEEE. In DNA form, the CDR3 reads TGTGCCAGCAGCCCGCCCTTTTGGAACTCCGACAATGAGCAGTTCTTC. Translating it yields CASSPPFWNSDNEQFF.

The V gene is TRBV6-1, the J gene TRBJ1-2; 9 bases are shared with TRBD1. CDR3 length: 15 residues. Germline V lookup: CDR1 MNHNS, CDR2 SASEGT. V shed 6 bases, J shed 4 bases, and the junction held 9 bases outside the gene matches. CDR3 in DNA: TGTGCCAGCAGCTCAGGGACAGGGAATAGCTATGGCTACACCTTC. Its protein product is CASSSGTGNSYGYTF.

This clonotype has only one observation. This may come from a read error, since a much larger clone is one base off. The V and J genes are TRBV11-1 and TRBJ2-2, with D maybe TRBD1 (6 bases). Germline V gene data show CDR1 as SGHAT and CDR2 as FQDESV (reference sequence). This CDR3 spans 16 amino acids. The CDR3 is CTSSLDGDTNTGELFF. The DNA for the CDR3 is TGTACCAGCAGCCTCGACGGGGACACGAACACCGGGGAGCTGTTTTTT.

As concerns this clonotype: At one end the junction does not follow the germline gene, possibly because of a read error. The V call is TRBV5-4, the J call TRBJ2-5; 9 bases align to TRBD1. Germline V CDR1 and CDR2: SGHNT, YYREEE (reference sequence). CDR3 size: 15 residues. CDR3 nucleotides: TGCGCCAGCAGCTTACGGGACAGGGCAGGGGAGACCCAGTACTTC. The encoded protein is CASSLRDRAGETQYF.

The chain has TRBV19 and TRBJ1-2; 8 bases are shared with TRBD1. Germline lookup yields CDR1 LNHDA and CDR2 SQIVND (reference sequence). This CDR3 region has 17 residues. Losses at the gene ends were 6 bases for V and 0 bases for J; bases not matched to a gene: 12. CDR3: CASSSDRDRTSNYGYTF. The CDR3 DNA follows: TGTGCCAGTAGCTCGGACAGGGACCGGACTTCTAACTATGGCTACACCTTC.

This clonotype was counted between two and nine times. The J gene is TRBJ2-3, the V gene TRBV12-3 or TRBV12-4; tentative D call: TRBD2 (7 bases). The CDR3 is 13 amino acids. V lost 5 bases and J lost 10, with 16 bases in between. Here the CDR3 DNA reads TGTGCCAGCAGTGGGGGGGCGTCCCAGGCGCAGTATTTT. Protein product: CASSGGASQAQYF.

This clonotype has just a few counts. The chain employs TRBV30 and TRBJ1-6; the D is unclear. V gave up 2 bases and J gave up 10 bases, with 9 bases separating them. The germline V gene has CDR1 GTSNPN and CDR2 SVGIG (reference sequence). This CDR3 comprises 12 residues. The CDR3 DNA sequence: TGTGCCTGGAGTTGGGAGGGATCACCCCTCCACTTT. It is translated as CAWSWEGSPLHF.

This clonotype is classed as medium-sized (0.01 to 0.1%). This rearrangement joins TRBV29-1 to TRBJ2-1; 7 nucleotides align to TRBD1. The CDR3 contains 13 residues. With 6 bases clipped from V and 1 base from J, the junction kept 3 bases outside the gene matches. The germline CDR1 and CDR2 sequences are SQVTM and ANQGSEA. Here the CDR3 reads CSVDRASYNEQFF. CDR3 coding DNA: TGCAGCGTCGACAGGGCGTCCTACAATGAGCAGTTCTTC.